The 29 T cell receptor beta chains presented below share a single source sample, sequenced in a study of identical twins. TCRdb analysed the 5' RACE reads with MiXCR anew, one entry per CDR3 protein. Of roughly 1.6 million distinct CDR3 sequences in the sample, about 31% were seen once. Sample: cord blood. The source of these receptors is a newborn girl in good health.

This chain connects TRBV5-1 to TRBJ2-5, with a tentative D call TRBD2 (5 bases). The CDR3 has 15 amino acids. Per germline, CDR1 SGHRS and CDR2 YFSETQ. Trimming cost V 0 bases and J 1 base, with 10 bases left between them. CDR3 amino acids: CASSLDGERQETQYF. The CDR3 region has the DNA TGCGCCAGCAGCTTGGACGGGGAGCGCCAAGAGACCCAGTACTTC.

V is TRBV3-1 and J is TRBJ2-3; D may be TRBD1 (6 bases). The CDR3 has 15 amino acids. The V gene lost 0 bases and the J gene lost 4 bases, with 11 bases spanning the gap. Per germline, CDR1 LGHDT and CDR2 YNNKEL (reference sequence). The DNA of the CDR3 is TGTGCCAGCAGCCAAGACGGACAGTCTCCAGATACGCAGTATTTT. This codes for CASSQDGQSPDTQYF.

This clonotype was seen a single time. J is TRBJ2-7 and V is TRBV27; tentatively, D is TRBD2 (5 bases). Between the trimmed V and J ends, which lost 11 bases and 2 bases, there was a span of 16 bases. The CDR3 sequence is 13 residues long. In germline, CDR1 is MNHEY, CDR2 SMNVEV (reference sequence). CDR3 residues: CACGPGSTYEQYF. In DNA form, the CDR3 reads TGTGCCTGCGGGCCCGGATCTACCTACGAGCAGTACTTC.

This clonotype was seen repeatedly, ten times or more. This rearrangement joins TRBV29-1 to TRBJ2-3; maybe TRBD2 (5 bases). Trimming left V 1 base short and J 2 bases short, with 10 bases between. The V gene's germline CDR1 is SQVTM and CDR2 ANQGSEA. The CDR3 has 14 amino acids. This CDR3 is CSVEVGGYTDTQYF. The CDR3 DNA reads TGCAGCGTTGAAGTAGGCGGGTACACAGATACGCAGTATTTT.

This clonotype appeared a few times. The V call is TRBV3-1, the J call TRBJ2-5; 8 positions agree with TRBD2. The DNA end is a closer match to TRBJ2-7, so the J assignment may be wrong. From germline, CDR1 is LGHDT and CDR2 YNNKEL (reference sequence). CDR3 size: 15 residues. CDR3 residues: CASSQKREPNYEQYF. The DNA for the CDR3 is TGTGCCAGCAGCCAAAAGCGGGAGCCGAACTACGAGCAGTACTTC.

This clonotype turned up a few times. Here the CDR3 DNA reads TGTGCCAGCCGAGTGTGGGAGACCCAGTACTTC. Translated, it gives CASRVWETQYF. This rearrangement joins TRBV6-6 to TRBJ2-5; D gene ambiguous. Germline assignment: CDR1 MNHNY and CDR2 SVGAGI (reference sequence). With 8 bases removed from V and 5 bases from J, the gap between germline ends came to 9 bases. This CDR3 has 11 amino acids.

This chain uses TRBV7-9 with TRBJ2-7; D ambiguous. The germline V gene encodes CDR1 SEHNR and CDR2 FQNEAQ (reference sequence). The CDR3 runs to 15 residues. The V and J ends lost 1 base and 3 bases respectively, with 13 bases between them. In DNA, the CDR3 is TGTGCCAGCAGCTTAGAGCCAGGAGCTTACTACGAGCAGTACTTC. It encodes CASSLEPGAYYEQYF.

This clonotype was counted a few times. The J gene is TRBJ1-1, the V gene TRBV7-2, with TRBD1 matching 9 bases. Germline-derived CDR1 and CDR2 are SGHTA and FQGNSA. Trimming took 5 bases from V and 4 from J; bases not matched to a gene: 8. CDR3 length: 15 amino acids. In DNA form, the CDR3 reads TGTGCCAGCAGCGCACACAGGGGGCGCGGCACTGAAGCTTTCTTT. Protein: CASSAHRGRGTEAFF.

Notes on this clonotype: An end of the junction does not agree with germline; a read error may underlie this. The genes are TRBV27 and TRBJ1-4; no clear D. The CDR3 sequence is 15 residues long. Germline V gene sequence: CDR1 MNHEY, CDR2 SMNVEV (reference sequence). The CDR3 protein is CAGSHDGRNPEKLFF. The CDR3 coding sequence is TGTGCCGGCAGTCACGACGGACGGAACCCTGAAAAACTGTTTTTT.

This clonotype was counted only a few times. The genes are TRBV28 and TRBJ2-7, with D possibly being TRBD1 (7 bases). CDR1 is MDHEN, CDR2 SYDVKM, per germline. The CDR3 is made up of 18 amino acids. V was pared by 3 bases and J by 0 bases, with 21 bases between. CDR3 nucleotide sequence: TGTGCCAGCAGTTTCGATAACGCGGGACAGCCGAGCTCCTACGAGCAGTACTTC. Its protein product is CASSFDNAGQPSSYEQYF.

This clonotype was counted a few times. The genes are TRBV7-2 and TRBJ2-7, with 8 nucleotides matching TRBD1. The germline CDR1 and CDR2 sequences are SGHTA and FQGNSA. Trimming cost V 1 base and J 0 bases; bases outside gene matches: 8. The CDR3 spans 17 residues. CDR3 nucleotides: TGTGCCAGCAGCTTAGTTCAGCGACAGGGGACCTCCTACGAGCAGTACTTC. It yields the protein CASSLVQRQGTSYEQYF.

This chain joins TRBV2 and TRBJ2-7; TRBD2 aligns across 9 bases. Germline V lookup: CDR1 SNHLY, CDR2 FYNNEI. CDR3 size: 16 residues. The trim removed 3 bases at V and 2 bases at J, leaving 8 bases unmatched. The CDR3 nucleotides read TGTGCCAGCAGTGAGACCAGCGGGGGGCACACCTACGAGCAGTACTTC. Amino acids: CASSETSGGHTYEQYF.

A few counts support this clonotype. The chain uses TRBV10-1 and TRBJ2-5, with 10 positions matching TRBD2. The end of the DNA is better explained by TRBJ2-7, so the J call may be wrong. CDR1 and CDR2 from the germline V gene are WNHNN and SYGVQD (reference sequence). The CDR3 has 15 amino acids. The CDR3 DNA reads TGCGCCAGCAATGGAGGGCTAGCGGGGGTATACGAGCAGTACTTC. It yields the protein CASNGGLAGVYEQYF.

This clonotype was recorded a few times. The J gene is TRBJ1-2, the V gene TRBV5-6, with 8 bases aligning to TRBD1. Germline values: CDR1 SGHDT, CDR2 YYEEEE. The J segment lost 4 bases and the V segment lost 4 bases, leaving 12 bases of the junction unmatched. This CDR3 has 16 amino acids. The CDR3 loop reads CASSLPGTGFPYGYTF. The CDR3 DNA follows: TGTGCCAGCAGCCTCCCCGGGACAGGTTTTCCCTATGGCTACACCTTC.

The chain is built from TRBV6-1 and TRBJ1-5; 10 nucleotides agree with TRBD1. Per germline, CDR1 MNHNS and CDR2 SASEGT. The length of the CDR3 is 15 residues. Trimming at V came to 6 bases and at J to 5 bases, leaving 7 bases not matched to a gene. This CDR3 is CASSDRGLKYQPQHF. Written as DNA, the CDR3 is TGTGCCAGCAGCGACAGGGGGCTGAAATATCAGCCCCAGCATTTT.

The J gene is TRBJ2-7, the V gene TRBV29-1; D is perhaps TRBD1 or TRBD2 (5 bases each). This CDR3 is built from 12 residues. The germline CDR1 and CDR2 sequences are SQVTM and ANQGSEA. V dropped 7 bases and J dropped 2 bases, with 12 bases sitting between them. The CDR3: CSAGRDPYEQYF. CDR3 sequence (DNA): TGCAGCGCTGGAAGGGACCCCTACGAGCAGTACTTC.

The CDR3 coding sequence is TGTGCCATCACCGAGGGACTAGCGGGAACCGAGCAGTACTTC. The encoded protein is CAITEGLAGTEQYF. The genes are TRBV10-3 and TRBJ2-4, with 13 nucleotides matching TRBD2. Near its end, the DNA agrees better with TRBJ2-7, so the J call may be wrong. Germline CDR1 reads ENHRY; CDR2 reads SYGVKD. CDR3 size: 14 residues.

In this sample, this clonotype turned up a few times. The chain combines TRBV12-3 or TRBV12-4 with TRBJ2-7; 12 bases line up with TRBD2. The CDR3 is 16 amino acids. The V segment lost 6 bases and the J segment 5 bases; nucleotides outside the gene matches: 11. CDR3 nucleotide sequence: TGTGCCAGCAGCCTGATTCGACTAGCGGGAGCCCACGAGCAGTACTTC. It yields the protein CASSLIRLAGAHEQYF.

The chain couples TRBV2 to TRBJ2-3; D unresolved. Trimming pared 6 bases from V and 0 bases from J, leaving 13 bases between. The CDR3 extends over 15 amino acids. CDR1 is SNHLY, CDR2 FYNNEI, per germline. The CDR3, as DNA: TGTGCCAGCAGAGAGAGCTACCGGAGCACAGATACGCAGTATTTT. Translation gives CASRESYRSTDTQYF. The variable domain in full, with the rest retrieved from reference TRBV2 and TRBJ2-3, is EPEVTQTPSHQVTQMGQEVILRCVPISNHLYFYWYRQILGQKVEFLVSFYNNEISEKSEIFDDQFSVERPDGSNFTLKIRSTKLEDSAMYFCASRESYRSTDTQYFGPGTRLTVL.

The rearrangement uses TRBV7-8 and TRBJ2-2, with 11 positions matching TRBD1. This CDR3 comprises 17 residues. With V trimmed by 3 bases and J by 3 bases, 6 bases remained unmatched. Looked up from germline, CDR1 is SGHVS and CDR2 is FQNEAQ. CDR3 sequence reads: CASSFLGQGVYTGELFF. CDR3 nucleotides: TGTGCCAGCAGCTTCTTGGGACAGGGGGTTTACACCGGGGAGCTGTTTTTT.

Turning to this clonotype: A read error is possible here, since a much larger clone lies one base away. V usage is TRBV29-1 and J usage is TRBJ2-7, with 8 bases fitting TRBD1. The CDR3 totals 15 residues. Losses at the gene ends were 3 bases for V and 7 bases for J; bases not matched to a gene: 14. Germline V gene lookup returns CDR1 SQVTM and CDR2 ANQGSEA. This chain's CDR3 is CSVEPSTGEEFEQYF. The CDR3 DNA sequence: TGCAGCGTTGAGCCATCGACAGGGGAGGAATTTGAGCAGTACTTC.

Comments on this clonotype: The junction departs from germline at one end; a sequencing error may be responsible. This chain links TRBV19 with TRBJ1-2; D call uncertain. Germline lookup yields CDR1 LNHDA and CDR2 SQIVND (reference sequence). The CDR3 is 13 residues long. Here the CDR3 reads CASSIAQPYVYTF. The CDR3 DNA is TGTGCCAGTAGTATAGCCCAGCCTTATGTCTACACCTTC. Complete variable domain (other parts from reference TRBV19 and TRBJ1-2): DGGITQSPKYLFRKEGQNVTLSCEQNLNHDAMYWYRQDPGQGLRLIYYSQIVNDFQKGDIAEGYSVSREKKESFPLTVTSAQKNPTAFYLCASSIAQPYVYTFGSGTRLTVV.

The rearrangement uses TRBV7-9 and TRBJ2-1; 10 bases align to TRBD2. CDR3 size: 16 residues. The ends lost 4 bases at V and 2 bases at J; junction bases unmatched: 5. Germline assignment: CDR1 SEHNR and CDR2 FQNEAQ (reference sequence). The CDR3 protein is CASSSGLAIPYNEQFF. CDR3 in DNA: TGTGCCAGCAGCTCGGGACTAGCGATCCCCTACAATGAGCAGTTCTTC.

This clonotype has just a few counts. The chain has TRBV28 and TRBJ1-2; 10 bases align to TRBD1. Germline CDR1 and CDR2: MDHEN and SYDVKM. There are 15 residues in the CDR3. The J segment lost 3 bases and the V segment lost 0 bases, leaving 1 base of the junction unmatched. The chain's CDR3 is CASSLWTGGDYGYTF. Here the CDR3 DNA reads TGTGCCAGCAGTTTATGGACAGGGGGCGACTATGGCTACACCTTC.

V and J are TRBV15 and TRBJ2-7, with 7 bases that match TRBD2. The CDR3 is made up of 13 amino acids. CDR1 is LNHNV, CDR2 YYDKDF, per germline (reference sequence). The junction had 5 bases not matched to a gene; V was cut back by 8 bases and J by 1 base. Here the CDR3 reads CATRASGSYEQYF. The DNA of the CDR3 is TGTGCCACCCGAGCTAGCGGTTCCTACGAGCAGTACTTC.

This clonotype has just a few counts. The chain is built from TRBV20-1 and TRBJ2-1; the D call may be TRBD1 or TRBD2 (5 bases each). Germline CDR1 and CDR2: DFQATT and SNEGSKA (reference sequence). The CDR3 loop spans 15 amino acids. Trimming removed 5 bases at V and 4 bases at J, with 18 bases between. The CDR3 is CSAPPAGTPYNEQFF. The DNA for the CDR3 is TGCAGTGCTCCGCCTGCCGGGACCCCTTACAATGAGCAGTTCTTC.

This clonotype was observed a few times. The chain links TRBV27 to TRBJ1-2; possibly TRBD1 for D (5 bases). Germline CDR1 is MNHEY and CDR2 is SMNVEV (reference sequence). Trimming pared 4 bases from V and 8 bases from J, leaving 17 bases between. The CDR3 runs 14 residues. The CDR3 DNA follows: TGTGCCAGCAGTTCTCCGGGACGGGCAGGAGGCTACACCTTC. Translation: CASSSPGRAGGYTF.

This chain links TRBV28 with TRBJ2-5; 13 bases are shared with TRBD2. Trimming at V came to 5 bases and at J to 0 bases, leaving 6 bases not matched to a gene. Germline V lookup: CDR1 MDHEN, CDR2 SYDVKM. This CDR3 spans 17 amino acids. In DNA form, the CDR3 reads TGTGCCAGCAGTCTGGGACTAGCGGGATCTTACCAAGAGACCCAGTACTTC. Translating it yields CASSLGLAGSYQETQYF.

The chain employs TRBV20-1 and TRBJ2-7; weak D call: TRBD2 (6 bases). Trimming stripped 0 bases from V and 6 bases from J, with 12 bases between. Per the germline V gene, CDR1 is DFQATT and CDR2 is SNEGSKA (reference sequence). This CDR3 has 13 residues. DNA of the CDR3: TGCAGTGCTAGAGAGGGCGGGATCCGCGAGCAGTACTTC. Translating it yields CSAREGGIREQYF.